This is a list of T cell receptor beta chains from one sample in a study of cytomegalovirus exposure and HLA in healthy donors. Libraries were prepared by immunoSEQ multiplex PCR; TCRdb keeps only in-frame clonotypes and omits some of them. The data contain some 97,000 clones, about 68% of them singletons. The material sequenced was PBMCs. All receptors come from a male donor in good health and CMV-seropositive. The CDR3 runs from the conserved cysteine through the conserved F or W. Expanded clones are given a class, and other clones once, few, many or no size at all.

CASSIGADQETQYF TRBJ2-5 TRBV19 NA
CASSLDRGGAYEQYF TRBJ2-7 TRBV5-1 NA
CASSLVRQRGLAGYTF TRBJ1-2 TRBV13 NA
CASSSTGAGETQYF TRBJ2-5 TRBV5-1 NA
CASRTTSGDQETQYF TRBJ2-5 TRBV6-6 once
CASSLAGLLNTGELFF TRBJ2-2 TRBV7-9 NA
CASSYPTGRGQETQYF TRBJ2-5 TRBV6-5 NA
CASSRGGGNNQPQHF TRBJ1-5 TRBV7-9 NA
CASSGGVTGELFF TRBJ2-2 TRBV5-1 once
CASSAQQESYEQYF TRBJ2-7 TRBV7-9 NA
CASSWTGEVTEAFF TRBJ1-1 TRBV7-9 NA
CASSQGPTENTEAFF TRBJ1-1 TRBV4-1 few
CSVEDPQGAPDTQYF TRBJ2-3 TRBV29-1 NA
CASSPSGGNSYNEQFF TRBJ2-1 TRBV18 NA
CASSLDRSRHSGANVLTF TRBJ2-6 TRBV5-1 NA
CASSVAEARSEQFF TRBJ2-1 TRBV6-1 few
CASSPGIRVYQPQHF TRBJ1-5 TRBV28 few
CASSFSGEGETQYF TRBJ2-5 TRBV5-6 NA
CAWGLGSSTDTQYF TRBJ2-3 TRBV30 NA
CASSRANRGDSPLHF TRBJ1-6 TRBV4-3 NA
CASSQDWTGNQPQHF TRBJ1-5 TRBV4-3 NA
CASSQSPSYEQYF TRBJ2-7 TRBV4-1 few
CASSMTRGYEQYF TRBJ2-7 TRBV19 NA
CASSALAPYEQYF TRBJ2-7 TRBV27 NA
CASSYGQGIRYF TRBJ2-3 TRBV7-9 NA
CASSTSPANTGELFF TRBJ2-2 TRBV19 NA
CASSFTNRGREQYF TRBJ2-7 TRBV7-2 NA
CASSLLPSNTGELFF TRBJ2-2 TRBV13 NA
CASSVGTGGYNEQFF TRBJ2-1 TRBV6-5 NA
CASSEGRGYTEAFF TRBJ1-1 TRBV2 NA
CASSDLGPTGNQPQHF TRBJ1-5 TRBV6-1 NA
CASSDGQTYEQYF TRBJ2-7 TRBV7-9 NA
CATSRANQPQHF TRBJ1-5 TRBV15 NA